The clone carrying this T cell receptor (beta chain) was recorded once. The entry originates in a study of CD8 T cells in Susac syndrome. Between the trimmed V and J ends, which lost 0 bases and 2 bases, there was a span of 16 bases. The CDR3 extends over 16 amino acids. Germline lookup yields CDR1 DFQATT and CDR2 SNEGSKA (reference sequence). The authors reverse transcribed roughly 0.45 to 1 ug RNA with random hexamers. One entry per CDR3 protein results from TCRdb running MiXCR on the immunoSEQ multiplex PCR reads. The table lists roughly 160,000 distinct CDR3 sequences, roughly 95% of them singletons.

The TCR originated in a human donor with Susac syndrome. Sequenced material: CD4+ T cells from PBMCs. This rearrangement joins TRBV20-1 to TRBJ2-5; D is perhaps TRBD2 (6 bases). For the CDR3, the DNA is TGCAGTGCTAGAGAGTGGAGGGGAAGGGGTCAAGAGACCCAGTACTTC. It codes for CSAREWRGRGQETQYF.